This T cell receptor beta chain stems from a study of vaccination effects on CD4 cells after COVID-19. About the study: Post-vaccine specimens arrived a median 72 days past the second dose.

The length of the CDR3 is 15 residues. The germline CDR1 and CDR2 sequences are MNHNS and SASEGT. The V and J ends lost 2 bases and 3 bases, in that order; junction bases with no gene match: 4. A word on this clone: What it recognizes is unknown.

Sequenced by immunoSEQ multiplex PCR; TCRdb stores in-frame clones only, minus some. The table includes about 57,000 clones, about 81% detected once. Upon completion of 10 days in culture, CD4+ T cells were isolated. All participants had two doses of either the BNT162b2 or mRNA-1273 vaccine. The J gene is TRBJ2-1, the V gene TRBV6-1; 7 bases align to TRBD2. This material consisted of CD4+ T cells from PBMCs cultured without peptide, taken after COVID-19 vaccination. The receptor comes from a human donor who received a COVID-19 vaccine. In nucleotides, the CDR3 is TGTGCCAGCAGTGAAATACTAGCGTACTACAATGAGCAGTTCTTC. Translation: CASSEILAYYNEQFF.